Listed below are T cell receptor beta chains from one sample, sequenced in a study of blood T cell repertoires in COVID-19. The data were produced by immunoSEQ multiplex PCR, yet TCRdb's version contains in-frame clones alone and is incomplete. This sample has approximately 360,000 clones, with nearly 90% found just once. Sequenced input: peripheral blood. These receptors all stem from a man between 18 and 29 years old with active or convalescent COVID-19. Each CDR3 is given with its conserved first and last residue. D genes are given only for firm matches. A row's size may be missing; if present it is once, few, many or a size class.

v_gene: TRBV5-4; j_gene: TRBJ2-2; abundance: NA; d_gene: NA; CDR3nt: TGTGCCAGCAGCTTCCTACCTACCGGGGAGCTGTTTTTT; CDR3aa: CASSFLPTGELFF
v_gene: TRBV4-2; j_gene: TRBJ2-5; abundance: NA; d_gene: NA; CDR3nt: TGTGCCAGCAGCCAAGATACGGCGGGGTGGGAGACCCAGTACTTC; CDR3aa: CASSQDTAGWETQYF
v_gene: TRBV10-2; j_gene: TRBJ1-6; abundance: NA; d_gene: NA; CDR3nt: TGCGCCTCCGGTCTGGGCGATTATTCACCCCTCCACTTT; CDR3aa: CASGLGDYSPLHF
v_gene: TRBV11-1; j_gene: TRBJ2-3; abundance: NA; d_gene: TRBD2; CDR3nt: TGTGCCAGCAGCGGGCGGGGGAACACAGATACGCAGTATTTT; CDR3aa: CASSGRGNTDTQYF
v_gene: TRBV3-1/TRBV3-2; j_gene: TRBJ2-5; abundance: NA; d_gene: TRBD1; CDR3nt: TGTGCCAGCAGCCCAGTGGTAACAGGGGGCACGAAGGGTCGGCAAGAGACCCAGTACTTC; CDR3aa: CASSPVVTGGTKGRQETQYF
v_gene: TRBV10-1; j_gene: TRBJ1-2; abundance: NA; d_gene: NA; CDR3nt: TGCGCCAGCAGTGAGTCGGGGACAAAGTCCCACTATGGCTACACCTTC; CDR3aa: CASSESGTKSHYGYTF
v_gene: TRBV27; j_gene: TRBJ2-7; abundance: NA; d_gene: NA; CDR3nt: TGTGCCAGCAGTTTGCGGGGAACCTACGAGCAGTACTTC; CDR3aa: CASSLRGTYEQYF
v_gene: TRBV7-3; j_gene: TRBJ2-2; abundance: NA; d_gene: TRBD2; CDR3nt: TGTGCCAGCAGCTCGGGACTAGCGGGAGGGATCGGGGAGCTGTTTTTT; CDR3aa: CASSSGLAGGIGELFF
v_gene: TRBV28; j_gene: TRBJ2-5; abundance: NA; d_gene: TRBD2; CDR3nt: TGTGCCAGCAGTCCAGCTAGCGGGGGCTGGCCCCAGTACTTC; CDR3aa: CASSPASGGWPQYF
v_gene: TRBV2; j_gene: TRBJ2-5; abundance: once; d_gene: TRBD1; CDR3nt: TGTGCCAGCAGTACAGGGGGCCCAGAGACCCAGTACTTC; CDR3aa: CASSTGGPETQYF
v_gene: TRBV5-1; j_gene: TRBJ1-1; abundance: NA; d_gene: NA; CDR3nt: TGCGCCAGCAGCTTGGACAGTGACACTGAAGCTTTCTTT; CDR3aa: CASSLDSDTEAFF
v_gene: TRBV29-1; j_gene: TRBJ1-2; abundance: NA; d_gene: NA; CDR3nt: TGCAGCGTCGAAACAGGGTTTAACTATGGCTACACCTTC; CDR3aa: CSVETGFNYGYTF
v_gene: TRBV12-3/TRBV12-4; j_gene: TRBJ2-7; abundance: NA; d_gene: NA; CDR3nt: TGTGCCAGCAGAGCTACCCCAGGGTACGAGCAGTACTTC; CDR3aa: CASRATPGYEQYF
v_gene: TRBV3-1/TRBV3-2; j_gene: TRBJ1-6; abundance: few; d_gene: NA; CDR3nt: TGTGCCAGCAGGGGGAGCCCGATTCTGAGCTCCTATAATTCACCCCTCCACTTT; CDR3aa: CASRGSPILSSYNSPLHF
v_gene: TRBV5-5; j_gene: TRBJ1-5; abundance: NA; d_gene: TRBD1; CDR3nt: TGTGCCAGCAGCCCCGGGACAGGGGGCCCACGAAACAATCAGCCCCAGCATTTT; CDR3aa: CASSPGTGGPRNNQPQHF
v_gene: TRBV5-1; j_gene: TRBJ1-3; abundance: once; d_gene: NA; CDR3nt: TGCGCCAGCAGCCCCCTCAGGGGTTTCTCTGGAAACACCATATATTTT; CDR3aa: CASSPLRGFSGNTIYF
v_gene: TRBV7-9; j_gene: TRBJ2-7; abundance: few; d_gene: TRBD1; CDR3nt: TGTGCCAGCAGCTTAGACAGGGGTTACGAGCAGTACTTC; CDR3aa: CASSLDRGYEQYF
v_gene: TRBV12-3/TRBV12-4; j_gene: TRBJ2-7; abundance: NA; d_gene: NA; CDR3nt: TGTGCCAGCACCTCGGAGGTTATTGGCGAGCAGTACTTC; CDR3aa: CASTSEVIGEQYF